This T cell receptor (beta chain) was obtained from a study of pediatric ulcerative colitis. Looking at the study overall: Most patients had pancolitis, and two had left-sided colitis.

Ulcerative colitis patients received no immunosuppressive medication before the diagnostic colonoscopy. General study results and limits: Clonal expansions reduced rectal repertoire diversity in acute severe colitis.

The assay was immunoSEQ multiplex PCR, and TCRdb's table has in-frame clones only and misses some. The sample lists approximately 60,000 clones, 80% to 90% occurring once. Concerning this clone itself: As yet, its antigen is unknown.

The TCR comes from a boy younger than 18 with severe ulcerative colitis. Sequencing was done on a sample of blood.

As DNA, the CDR3 is TGTGCCTGGATCCCCGACTGGGCCCCCTACGAGCAGTACTTC. Its protein is CAWIPDWAPYEQYF. V usage is TRBV30 and J usage is TRBJ2-7, with D unresolved. Looked up from germline, CDR1 is GTSNPN and CDR2 is SVGIG (reference sequence). The CDR3 is 14 amino acids. V shed 4 bases and J shed 2 bases, with 15 bases lying between them. Supplemented by reference TRBV30 and TRBJ2-7, the full variable domain reads SQTIHQWPATLVQPVGSPLSLECTVEGTSNPNLYWYRQAAGRGLQLLFYSVGIGQISSEVPQNLSASRPQDRQFILSSKKLLLSDSGFYLCAWIPDWAPYEQYFGPGTRLTVT.